The 10 T cell receptor beta chains below all came from one sample that was sequenced in a study of blood T cells in healthy people across ages. The use of a sample-barcoded 5' primer and a J-beta primer mix characterized a second PCR of roughly 6 to 11 cycles. TCRdb passed the 5' RACE reads through MiXCR, listing each CDR3 protein once. The profile shows around 1,800,000 distinct CDR3 sequences, roughly two fifths of them singletons. The sample comprised blood. These receptors came from a human donor in good health.

This clonotype was seen ten or more times. The chain has TRBV29-1 and TRBJ2-1; D perhaps matches TRBD1 (6 bases). Germline V lookup: CDR1 SQVTM, CDR2 ANQGSEA. This CDR3 contains 15 residues. V was cut by 3 bases and J by 0 bases, with 12 bases left in between. CDR3 protein: CSVDVGGLSYNEQFF. The CDR3 coding sequence is TGCAGCGTTGATGTTGGGGGCCTCTCCTACAATGAGCAGTTCTTC.

The chain couples TRBV2 to TRBJ2-5, with 8 bases fitting TRBD1. The J call may be wrong; the DNA end is better matched by TRBJ2-7. Germline-derived CDR1 and CDR2 are SNHLY and FYNNEI. CDR3 length: 15 residues. The CDR3 bases are TGTGCCAGCAGTGAACCAGACAGGGGAAAGGTCGAGCAGTACTTC. Translation: CASSEPDRGKVEQYF.

The sample holds a few counts of this clonotype. The rearrangement joins TRBV10-3 to TRBJ2-1; D gene uncertain. The CDR3 contains 15 residues. V lost 4 bases and J lost 0, with 10 bases in between. The germline V gene encodes CDR1 ENHRY and CDR2 SYGVKD. DNA of the CDR3: TGTGCCATCAGTGGACCAGGTAGCTCCTACAATGAGCAGTTCTTC. This gives the protein CAISGPGSSYNEQFF.

This clonotype occurred a few times. The chain couples TRBV10-3 to TRBJ2-5; D is possibly TRBD1 or TRBD2 (5 bases each). Per germline, CDR1 ENHRY and CDR2 SYGVKD. The germline V and J ends were trimmed by 10 bases and 3 bases, with 15 bases remaining between them. The CDR3 has 13 amino acids. CDR3 nucleotides: TGTGCCACCACACGGGACGGAGAAGAGACCCAGTACTTC. This sequence encodes CATTRDGEETQYF.

Only a few counts were recorded for this clonotype. The chain couples TRBV27 to TRBJ2-7; 10 bases are shared with TRBD2. This CDR3 is built from 14 residues. Germline CDR1 MNHEY, CDR2 SMNVEV (reference sequence). V gave up 5 bases and J gave up 4 bases; unmatched junction bases: 5. The CDR3 bases are TGTGCCAGCAGTAGCCGGACTAGCGGATACGAGCAGTACTTC. Translated, it gives CASSSRTSGYEQYF.

This clonotype was observed a few times. The chain has TRBV7-2 and TRBJ2-3; 11 bases match TRBD1. V was pared by 5 bases and J by 5 bases, with 12 bases of the junction left unmatched. The CDR3 spans 17 residues. Germline V gene data show CDR1 as SGHTA and CDR2 as FQGNSA. The CDR3 bases are TGTGCCAGCAGCGAGACCGGGACAGGGGGAGTATTAGATACGCAGTATTTT. Amino acid sequence: CASSETGTGGVLDTQYF. Variable domain in full (rest from reference TRBV7-2 and TRBJ2-3): GAGVSQSPSNKVTEKGKDVELRCDPISGHTALYWYRQSLGQGLEFLIYFQGNSAPDKSGLPSDRFSAERTGGSVSTLTIQRTQQEDSAVYLCASSETGTGGVLDTQYFGPGTRLTVL.

Written as DNA, the CDR3 is TGTGCCAGCAGAACGGGACAGGGAGGCCCACGGGACACCATATATTTT. Residues: CASRTGQGGPRDTIYF. The chain is built from TRBV12-3 or TRBV12-4 and TRBJ1-3, with TRBD1 identical over 9 bases. Germline trimming cut 6 bases from V and 8 bases from J; bases unmatched to any gene: 14. This CDR3 region has 16 residues.

This clonotype appeared a few times. The rearrangement links TRBV28 to TRBJ1-2; TRBD1 matches 9 bases. Germline assignment: CDR1 MDHEN and CDR2 SYDVKM. This CDR3 is 16 amino acids long. The trim removed 5 bases at V and 5 bases at J, leaving 12 bases unmatched. The CDR3 DNA is TGTGCCAGCAGTCTACCCCGGGACAGGGAAACATATGGCTACACCTTC. This gives the protein CASSLPRDRETYGYTF.

This clonotype was counted ten times or more. CDR3 bases: TGTGCCATCAGAGGCGGCTCAGATGGAGATACGCAGTATTTT. It codes for CAIRGGSDGDTQYF. This chain connects TRBV10-3 to TRBJ2-3, with D unresolved. V was pared by 6 bases and J by 5 bases, with 15 bases between. This CDR3 spans 14 amino acids. Germline loops: CDR1 ENHRY, CDR2 SYGVKD.

V gene TRBV2 combines with J gene TRBJ2-3; D remains unclear. This CDR3 is 13 amino acids long. Trimming took off 6 bases at V and 3 bases at J, with 10 bases between the two ends. In germline, CDR1 is SNHLY, CDR2 FYNNEI. The CDR3 protein is CASRVGFTDTQYF. The CDR3 DNA sequence: TGTGCCAGCAGGGTAGGGTTTACAGATACGCAGTATTTT.